This T cell receptor beta chain came from a study of CD8 T cells in ankylosing spondylitis. With respect to this clonotype: Antigen unknown.

The study, taken as a whole, reports: A TCR beta motif of several highly homologous variants appeared characteristic of ankylosing spondylitis blood. Previous work reported some of these motif variants in the synovial fluid and blood of reactive arthritis.

The V and J ends lost 5 bases and 6 bases, in that order; junction bases with no gene match: 8. Germline V gene data show CDR1 as ENHRY and CDR2 as SYGVKD. The CDR3 sequence is 14 residues long. Using its own MiXCR run on the 5' RACE reads, TCRdb lists one record per CDR3 protein. The sample records under 550,000 distinct CDR3 sequences, 25% to 30% being singletons. This TCR came from a male donor with ankylosing spondylitis. Source material: blood, either unsorted or a sorted T cell fraction (not recorded which). V gene TRBV10-3 combines with J gene TRBJ2-3, with TRBD2 matching over 7 bases. CDR3 in amino acids: CAISTRGRGDTQYF. For the CDR3, the DNA is TGTGCCATCAGTACACGCGGGAGAGGGGATACGCAGTATTTT.